The rows below give T cell receptor beta chains drawn from one sample of a study of siplizumab effects on memory and regulatory T cells. Generated by immunoSEQ multiplex PCR, the TCRdb table keeps only in-frame clones and is missing some. The sample includes more than 85,000 clones, about 91% seen only once; the top ten take around 0.68%. What was sequenced was Tregs sorted from blood. Receptor source: a human donor in good health. CDR3s leave out the opening cysteine and the closing phenylalanine or tryptophan.

j_gene	v_gene	CDR3aa
TRBJ2-2	TRBV7-9	ASGTGGAGGELF
TRBJ2-1	TRBV5-4	ASSTRENNEQF
TRBJ1-2	TRBV7-3	ASSFGQGYGYT
TRBJ2-5	TRBV29-1	SVPEGETQY
TRBJ1-1	TRBV18	ATSGGLNTEAF
TRBJ2-3	TRBV30	AWSRHLTDTQY
TRBJ2-3	TRBV18	ASSRADTQY
TRBJ1-4	TRBV2	ASRLGGREKLF
TRBJ1-3	TRBV7-6	ASSLGLGNTIY
TRBJ1-5	TRBV6-1	ASSEALEQAWRPQH
TRBJ1-1	TRBV5-6	ASSLGGGRAGTEAF
TRBJ2-7	TRBV11-3	ASSLDGTTEQY
TRBJ1-1	TRBV5-4	ASSSAETEAF
TRBJ2-1	TRBV10-1	ASSPPTVSGRAREQF
TRBJ1-1	TRBV2	ASSSEGGLTEAF
TRBJ1-1	TRBV6-1	ASRGTGLIGAF
TRBJ1-2	TRBV4-1	ASSQEWFEGQIIFGYT
TRBJ1-2	TRBV5-1	ASSSMTGTYGYT
TRBJ2-5	TRBV4-1	ASSRQIQETQY
TRBJ2-1	TRBV6-4	ASSGTSGALSEQF